The entry below gives a single T cell receptor (beta chain) sequence along with its context. The PCR ran on 60 Vbeta and 13 Jbeta primers. The table came from immunoSEQ multiplex PCR; TCRdb's copy has only in-frame clones and leaves some out. Here the sample spans fewer than 110,000 clones, around 77% being singletons. These data come from a study of cytomegalovirus exposure and HLA in healthy donors. Germline-derived CDR1 and CDR2 are SGHNT and YYREEE (reference sequence). V lost 6 bases and J lost 2; bases outside the gene matches: 10. The CDR3 totals 15 residues. This sequence joins TRBV5-4 and TRBJ2-7; 8 bases are shared with TRBD2. The receptor was isolated from a man between 50 and 59 years old in good health and CMV-seropositive. What was sequenced was PBMCs. For the CDR3, the DNA is TGTGCCAGCACCCGCGGGGGAGCGGGAGCCTACGAGCAGTACTTC. Translation gives CASTRGGAGAYEQYF.